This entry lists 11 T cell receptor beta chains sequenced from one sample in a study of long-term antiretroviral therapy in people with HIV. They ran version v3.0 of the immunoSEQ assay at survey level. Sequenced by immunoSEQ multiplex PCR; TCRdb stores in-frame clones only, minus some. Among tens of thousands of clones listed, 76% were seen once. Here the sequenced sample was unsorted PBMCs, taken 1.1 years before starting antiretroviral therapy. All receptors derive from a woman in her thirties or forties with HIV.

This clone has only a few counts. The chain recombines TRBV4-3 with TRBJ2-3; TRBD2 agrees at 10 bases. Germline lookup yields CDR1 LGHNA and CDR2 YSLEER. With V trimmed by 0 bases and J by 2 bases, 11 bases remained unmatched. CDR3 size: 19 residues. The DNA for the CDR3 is TGCGCCAGCAGCCAAGATAAGGTAGCGGGGGGCCGCGCCACAGATACGCAGTATTTT. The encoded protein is CASSQDKVAGGRATDTQYF.

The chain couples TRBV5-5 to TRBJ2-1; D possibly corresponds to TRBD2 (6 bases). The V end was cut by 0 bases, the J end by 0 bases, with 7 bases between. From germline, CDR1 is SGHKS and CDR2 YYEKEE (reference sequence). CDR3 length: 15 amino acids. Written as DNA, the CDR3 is TGTGCCAGCAGCTTGGTCGGGAGCTCCTACAATGAGCAGTTCTTC. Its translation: CASSLVGSSYNEQFF.

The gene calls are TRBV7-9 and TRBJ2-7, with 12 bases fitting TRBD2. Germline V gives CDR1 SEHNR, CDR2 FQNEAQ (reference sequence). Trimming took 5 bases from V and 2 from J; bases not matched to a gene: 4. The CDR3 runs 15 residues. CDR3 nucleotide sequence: TGTGCCAGCAGCACTACTAGCGGGAGGACCTACGAGCAGTACTTC. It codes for CASSTTSGRTYEQYF.

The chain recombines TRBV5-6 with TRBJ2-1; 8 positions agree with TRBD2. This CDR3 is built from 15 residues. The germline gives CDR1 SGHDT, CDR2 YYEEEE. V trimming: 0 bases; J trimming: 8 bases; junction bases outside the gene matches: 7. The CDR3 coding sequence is TGTGCCAGCAGCTTGGTGATGGCGGGGGGCGATGAGCAGTTCTTC. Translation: CASSLVMAGGDEQFF.

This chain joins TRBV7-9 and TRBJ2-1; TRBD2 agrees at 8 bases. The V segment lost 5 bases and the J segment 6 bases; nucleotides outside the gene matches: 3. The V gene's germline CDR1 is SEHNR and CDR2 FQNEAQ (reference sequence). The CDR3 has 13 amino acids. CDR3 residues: CASSPGTSNEQFF. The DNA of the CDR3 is TGTGCCAGCAGCCCCGGGACTAGCAATGAGCAGTTCTTC.

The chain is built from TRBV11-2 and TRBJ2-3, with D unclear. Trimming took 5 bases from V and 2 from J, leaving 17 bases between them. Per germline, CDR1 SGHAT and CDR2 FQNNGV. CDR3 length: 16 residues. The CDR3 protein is CASSPAERILTDTQYF. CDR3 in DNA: TGTGCCAGCAGCCCGGCGGAGAGGATACTCACAGATACGCAGTATTTT. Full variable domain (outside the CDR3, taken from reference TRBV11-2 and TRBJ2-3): EAGVAQSPRYKIIEKRQSVAFWCNPISGHATLYWYQQILGQGPKLLIQFQNNGVVDDSQLPKDRFSAERLKGVDSTLKIQPAKLEDSAVYLCASSPAERILTDTQYFGPGTRLTVL.

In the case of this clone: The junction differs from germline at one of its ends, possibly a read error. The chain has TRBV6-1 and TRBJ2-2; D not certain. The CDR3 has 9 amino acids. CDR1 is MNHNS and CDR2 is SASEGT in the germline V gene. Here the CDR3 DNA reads TGTGCCAGCAGCCACCCTCTAACATTT. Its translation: CASSHPLTF.

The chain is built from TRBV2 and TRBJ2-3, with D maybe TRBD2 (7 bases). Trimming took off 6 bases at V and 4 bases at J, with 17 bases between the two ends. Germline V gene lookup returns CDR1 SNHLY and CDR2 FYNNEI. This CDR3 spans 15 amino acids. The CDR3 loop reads CASSLGAGRADTQYF. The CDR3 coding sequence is TGTGCCAGCAGCCTGGGGGCAGGGAGGGCAGATACGCAGTATTTT.

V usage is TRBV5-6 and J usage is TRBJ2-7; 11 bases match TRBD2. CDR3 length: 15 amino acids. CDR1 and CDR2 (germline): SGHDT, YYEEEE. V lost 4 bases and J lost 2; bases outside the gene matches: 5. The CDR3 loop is CASSGGLAETYEQYF. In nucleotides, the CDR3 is TGTGCCAGCAGCGGGGGACTAGCGGAGACCTACGAGCAGTACTTC.

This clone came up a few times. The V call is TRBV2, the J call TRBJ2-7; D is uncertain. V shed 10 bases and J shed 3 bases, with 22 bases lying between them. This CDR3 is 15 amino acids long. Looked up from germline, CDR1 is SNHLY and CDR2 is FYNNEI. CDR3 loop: CATVDGGRLYYEQYF. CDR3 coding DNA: TGTGCCACCGTGGACGGTGGAAGACTTTACTACGAGCAGTACTTC.

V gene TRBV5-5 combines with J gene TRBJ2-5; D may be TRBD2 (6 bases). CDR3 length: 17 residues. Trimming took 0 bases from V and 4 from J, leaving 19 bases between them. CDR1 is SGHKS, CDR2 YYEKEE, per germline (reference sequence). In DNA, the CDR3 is TGTGCCAGCAGCTTGGGTCCCGCGGGGCCCCTGGGAGAGACCCAGTACTTC. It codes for CASSLGPAGPLGETQYF.